This T cell receptor (beta chain) was obtained from a study of cytomegalovirus exposure and HLA in healthy donors. Study observations and caveats: While the bulk of TCR sequences proved rare, some public TCRs turned up in many donors.

With regard to this clone: Its target is unknown.

Assay used: immunoSEQ multiplex PCR; TCRdb lists only in-frame clones, some missing. The sample contains 100,000 to 120,000 clones, roughly 88% of which appear only once. The CDR3 consists of 14 residues. V was clipped by 3 bases and J by 5 bases, with 13 bases between them. CDR1 MNHEY and CDR2 SMNVEV come from the germline V gene (reference sequence). The specimen sequenced was PBMCs. This clonotype originated in a woman in her twenties or thirties in good health and CMV-seropositive. The V call is TRBV27, the J call TRBJ1-2, with a possible D match to TRBD1 (6 bases). CDR3 coding DNA: TGTGCCAGCAGTTTTGGGGGGGCGTCTTATGGCTACACCTTC. Residues: CASSFGGASYGYTF.